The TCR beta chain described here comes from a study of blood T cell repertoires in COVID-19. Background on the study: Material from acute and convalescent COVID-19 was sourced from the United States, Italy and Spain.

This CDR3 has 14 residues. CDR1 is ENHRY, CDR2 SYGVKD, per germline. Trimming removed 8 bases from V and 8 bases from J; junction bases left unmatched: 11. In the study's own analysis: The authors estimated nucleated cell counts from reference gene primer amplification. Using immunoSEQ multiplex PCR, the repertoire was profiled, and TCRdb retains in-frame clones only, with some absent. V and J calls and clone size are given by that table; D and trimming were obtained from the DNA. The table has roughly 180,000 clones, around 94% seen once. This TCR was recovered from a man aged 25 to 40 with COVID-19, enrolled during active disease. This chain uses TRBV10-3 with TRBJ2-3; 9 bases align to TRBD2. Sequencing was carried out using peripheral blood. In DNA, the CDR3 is TGTGCCATCCTGGGAGCGGGGGGCAAGGGTACGCAGTATTTT. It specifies CAILGAGGKGTQYF.